Listed here are 30 T cell receptor beta chains from one sample, sequenced in a study of CD8+ T cells in alopecia areata. Documented treatment: oral pan-JAK inhibitor, 5-10 mg twice daily. Following RNA extraction, reverse transcription yielded cDNA that acted as the sequencing template. The repertoire was sequenced with immunoSEQ multiplex PCR; TCRdb's copy has only in-frame clones and lacks some. The sample has 150,000 to 200,000 clones; 60% are singletons. Sample: CD4+ T cells sorted from blood, taken at week 24, from a patient treated with tofacitinib. The receptors stem from a human donor with alopecia areata.

This clone was detected only once. The gene calls are TRBV29-1 and TRBJ2-3, with D possibly matching TRBD1 (5 bases). The CDR3 consists of 13 residues. The V end was cut by 6 bases, the J end by 6 bases, with 16 bases between. Germline lookup yields CDR1 SQVTM and CDR2 ANQGSEA. The CDR3 coding sequence is TGCAGCGTGCATACTCAGGGTTTTGATACGCAGTATTTT. Residues: CSVHTQGFDTQYF.

This clone came up once. The chain joins TRBV7-2 to TRBJ1-5, with D tentatively TRBD1 (6 bases). Trimming removed 5 bases at V and 2 bases at J, with 10 bases between. This CDR3 comprises 14 residues. CDR1 and CDR2 from the germline V gene are SGHTA and FQGNSA. For the CDR3, the DNA is TGTGCCAGCAGCCCCCGACAGGGCAATCAGCCCCAGCATTTT. This translates into CASSPRQGNQPQHF. The whole variable domain, remainder taken from reference TRBV7-2 and TRBJ1-5, is GAGVSQSPSNKVTEKGKDVELRCDPISGHTALYWYRQSLGQGLEFLIYFQGNSAPDKSGLPSDRFSAERTGGSVSTLTIQRTQQEDSAVYLCASSPRQGNQPQHFGDGTRLSIL.

V is TRBV30 and J is TRBJ2-2; D is tentatively TRBD1 or TRBD2 (5 bases each). Trimming cost V 1 base and J 2 bases, with 11 bases left between them. In germline, CDR1 is GTSNPN, CDR2 SVGIG (reference sequence). CDR3 length: 15 residues. The CDR3 region is CAWSEGTRNTGELFF. The DNA of the CDR3 is TGTGCCTGGAGTGAAGGGACGCGAAACACCGGGGAGCTGTTTTTT.

This clone came up a few times. The V and J genes are TRBV5-1 and TRBJ1-4; 7 nucleotides match TRBD1. Per germline, CDR1 SGHRS and CDR2 YFSETQ. After removal of 4 bases from V and 0 bases from J, the junction contained 12 bases not matched to a gene. The CDR3 has 18 residues. CDR3 amino acids: CASSPRQGTPTTNEKLFF. CDR3 DNA: TGCGCCAGCAGCCCTAGACAGGGCACCCCAACAACTAATGAAAAACTGTTTTTT.

The chain carries TRBV30 and TRBJ1-1, with no clear D. Germline assignment: CDR1 GTSNPN and CDR2 SVGIG (reference sequence). CDR3 length: 13 residues. Between the trimmed V and J ends, which lost 8 bases and 3 bases, there was a span of 16 bases. CDR3 nucleotide sequence: TGTGCCCGGAAGGGTGTTATGGACACTGAAGCTTTCTTT. Protein sequence: CARKGVMDTEAFF.

CDR3 amino acids: CSVDGVGYGYTF. The DNA for the CDR3 is TGCAGCGTTGACGGCGTAGGTTACGGCTACACCTTC. The V call is TRBV29-1, the J call TRBJ1-2, with D uncertain. This CDR3 comprises 12 residues. The germline V gene encodes CDR1 SQVTM and CDR2 ANQGSEA. The V and J ends lost 3 bases and 8 bases respectively, with 13 bases between them. The entire variable domain, with the rest obtained from reference TRBV29-1 and TRBJ1-2, is as follows: SAVISQKPSRDICQRGTSLTIQCQVDSQVTMMFWYRQQPGQSLTLIATANQGSEATYESGFVIDKFPISRPNLTFSTLTVSNMSPEDSSIYLCSVDGVGYGYTFGSGTRLTVV.

The chain links TRBV9 to TRBJ2-7, with D possibly matching TRBD1 (6 bases). Germline CDR1 is SGDLS and CDR2 is YYNGEE. V dropped 0 bases and J dropped 3 bases, with 19 bases sitting between them. CDR3 size: 17 residues. The CDR3 nucleotides read TGTGCCAGCAGCGTAGGAGGGGCTGGGGGACACCACTACGAGCAGTACTTC. It yields the protein CASSVGGAGGHHYEQYF.

The rearrangement joins TRBV7-8 to TRBJ1-2, with D possibly being TRBD1 (6 bases). The CDR3 totals 15 residues. With 1 base removed from V and 8 bases from J, the gap between germline ends came to 17 bases. The germline gives CDR1 SGHVS, CDR2 FQNEAQ. CDR3 nucleotide sequence: TGTGCCAGCAGCTTAGAAGTTTGGGGGGCGGAGGGCTACACCTTC. Protein product: CASSLEVWGAEGYTF.

As concerns this clone: Other DNA sequences of this sample code for an identical CDR3. This rearrangement joins TRBV30 to TRBJ1-5; D possibly corresponds to TRBD1 (5 bases). V was pared by 3 bases and J by 1 base, with 7 bases between. Per the germline V gene, CDR1 is GTSNPN and CDR2 is SVGIG (reference sequence). The CDR3 sequence is 13 residues long. CDR3 nucleotides: TGTGCCTGGAGCTCAGGGAGCAATCAGCCCCAGCATTTT. Translation gives CAWSSGSNQPQHF.

V usage is TRBV7-2 and J usage is TRBJ1-1, with TRBD1 matching over 7 bases. CDR1 and CDR2 from the germline V gene are SGHTA and FQGNSA. Unmatched junction bases numbered 9, after V lost 4 bases and J lost 7 bases. The CDR3 contains 14 residues. CDR3 protein: CASSSDHRGREAFF. As DNA, the CDR3 is TGTGCCAGCAGCTCGGATCACAGGGGACGTGAAGCTTTCTTT.

The CDR3 reads CASSHRLEWDNEQFF. The CDR3 DNA reads TGCGCCAGCAGCCACCGACTAGAATGGGACAATGAGCAGTTCTTC. The chain combines TRBV4-3 with TRBJ2-1, with D maybe TRBD2 (6 bases). This CDR3 comprises 15 residues. CDR1 LGHNA and CDR2 YSLEER come from the germline V gene. V lost 3 bases and J 5 bases, leaving 14 bases between the germline ends.

The chain recombines TRBV25-1 with TRBJ2-4; 8 positions agree with TRBD1. The CDR3 has 15 amino acids. From germline, CDR1 is MGHDK and CDR2 SYGVNS. The V gene end was trimmed by 4 bases and the J gene end by 7 bases; junction bases not matched to a gene: 9. CDR3 sequence: CASSVGTGGRNIQYF. The CDR3, as DNA: TGTGCCAGCAGTGTGGGAACAGGGGGAAGGAACATTCAGTACTTC. The full variable domain, in which reference TRBV25-1 and TRBJ2-4 provide the parts outside the CDR3, is EADIYQTPRYLVIGTGKKITLECSQTMGHDKMYWYQQDPGMELHLIHYSYGVNSTEKGDLSSESTVSRIRTEHFPLTLESARPSHTSQYLCASSVGTGGRNIQYFGAGTRLSVL.

This chain uses TRBV7-9 with TRBJ2-3, with 12 bases fitting TRBD2. There are 15 residues in the CDR3. The V segment lost 5 bases and the J segment 6 bases; nucleotides outside the gene matches: 6. Germline V gene data show CDR1 as SEHNR and CDR2 as FQNEAQ (reference sequence). The CDR3 protein is CASSRRLAGDDTQYF. CDR3 in DNA: TGTGCCAGCAGCCGAAGACTAGCGGGGGACGATACGCAGTATTTT. The full variable domain, with the rest looked up from reference TRBV7-9 and TRBJ2-3, is DTGVSQNPRHKITKRGQNVTFRCDPISEHNRLYWYRQTLGQGPEFLTYFQNEAQLEKSRLLSDRFSAERPKGSFSTLEIQRTEQGDSAMYLCASSRRLAGDDTQYFGPGTRLTVL.

This chain links TRBV18 with TRBJ2-1; 11 nucleotides match TRBD2. The germline gives CDR1 KGHSH, CDR2 LQKENI. The V gene end was trimmed by 5 bases and the J gene end by 9 bases; junction bases not matched to a gene: 12. This CDR3 comprises 16 residues. CDR3 amino acids: CASSATSGGFQSEQFF. The CDR3 DNA sequence: TGTGCCAGCTCAGCTACTAGCGGGGGTTTTCAGTCTGAGCAGTTCTTC.

J is TRBJ2-7 and V is TRBV29-1, with 8 bases aligning to TRBD2. Germline assignment: CDR1 SQVTM and CDR2 ANQGSEA. The CDR3 has 13 amino acids. V lost 3 bases, J lost 6 bases, and 7 bases stayed unmatched. The CDR3 sequence is CSVDTGGQVEQYF. The DNA of the CDR3 is TGCAGCGTTGATACGGGGGGGCAGGTCGAGCAGTACTTC.

This clone was seen only a few times. The J gene is TRBJ2-2, the V gene TRBV4-3; D unclear. V lost 1 base and J lost 6, with 6 bases in between. The germline V gene encodes CDR1 LGHNA and CDR2 YSLEER. The CDR3 has 13 amino acids. CDR3 protein: CASSQGLPGELFF. CDR3 nucleotides: TGCGCCAGCAGCCAAGGATTGCCCGGGGAGCTGTTTTTT.

This sequence joins TRBV20-1 and TRBJ2-3, with D possibly called TRBD1 or TRBD2 (5 bases each). This CDR3 has 11 amino acids. Germline V gives CDR1 DFQATT, CDR2 SNEGSKA (reference sequence). The V and J ends lost 5 bases and 14 bases respectively, with 17 bases between them. This CDR3 reads CSAASGTISYF. CDR3 bases: TGCAGTGCTGCCTCCGGGACCATTTCGTATTTT.

This chain connects TRBV29-1 to TRBJ1-6; D gene ambiguous. CDR1 is SQVTM, CDR2 ANQGSEA, per germline. V was trimmed by 4 bases and J by 9 bases, leaving 13 bases between them. This CDR3 is 13 amino acids long. The DNA for the CDR3 is TGCAGCGTTGGTGACAACGAGGGTTCACCCCTCCACTTT. Translation: CSVGDNEGSPLHF.

The chain has TRBV7-2 and TRBJ1-1; D remains ambiguous. V lost 1 base and J 4 bases, leaving 7 bases between the germline ends. CDR3 length: 13 amino acids. Germline CDR1 SGHTA, CDR2 FQGNSA. The CDR3 spells CASSLGTITEAFF. CDR3 nucleotide sequence: TGTGCCAGCAGCTTAGGGACCATCACTGAAGCTTTCTTT.

The genes are TRBV18 and TRBJ2-7, with 9 bases aligning to TRBD1. Germline V gives CDR1 KGHSH, CDR2 LQKENI. With V trimmed by 5 bases and J by 0 bases, 8 bases remained unmatched. The CDR3 loop spans 16 amino acids. The CDR3: CASSGSTGGGSYEQYF. CDR3 sequence (DNA): TGTGCCAGCTCAGGCAGCACAGGGGGCGGCTCCTACGAGCAGTACTTC.

The chain has TRBV5-1 and TRBJ1-6, with a tentative D call TRBD1 (5 bases). The CDR3 consists of 15 residues. Deletions cut 1 base from V and 7 bases from J, with 12 bases between. The germline V gene has CDR1 SGHRS and CDR2 YFSETQ. Here the CDR3 DNA reads TGCGCCAGCAGCTTGAGCGACAGTGCCAATTCACCCCTCCACTTT. Residues: CASSLSDSANSPLHF.

As DNA, the CDR3 is TGTGCCAGCAGCCGTTGGGCCGATAATCAGCCCCAGCATTTT. It encodes CASSRWADNQPQHF. The chain is built from TRBV2 and TRBJ1-5; D remains unclear. The CDR3 is 14 residues long. V dropped 6 bases and J dropped 4 bases, with 13 bases sitting between them. From germline, CDR1 is SNHLY and CDR2 FYNNEI.

This chain joins TRBV27 and TRBJ2-1; 9 bases are shared with TRBD2. The CDR3 is 15 amino acids. With V trimmed by 2 bases and J by 4 bases, 3 bases remained unmatched. The germline CDR1 and CDR2 sequences are MNHEY and SMNVEV (reference sequence). DNA for the CDR3: TGTGCCAGCAGTTTAGCGGGGGGGCTGTACAATGAGCAGTTCTTC. Protein: CASSLAGGLYNEQFF.

DNA for the CDR3: TGTGCCAGCTCACCACCAGGCCTTGAAGCTTTCTTT. Its translation is CASSPPGLEAFF. The chain is built from TRBV18 and TRBJ1-1, with D unclear. The CDR3 consists of 12 residues. Trimming left V 0 bases short and J 7 bases short, with 6 bases between. Germline CDR1 reads KGHSH; CDR2 reads LQKENI.

This chain links TRBV6-6 with TRBJ1-5; D gene uncertain. From germline, CDR1 is MNHNY and CDR2 SVGAGI (reference sequence). Trimming removed 7 bases from V and 5 bases from J, with 12 bases in between. This CDR3 region has 13 residues. The CDR3, as DNA: TGTGCCAGCACCCCACGGCGTGATCAGCCCCAGCATTTT. It specifies CASTPRRDQPQHF.

The V gene is TRBV6-5, the J gene TRBJ2-5, with TRBD1 identical over 7 bases. J lost 1 base, V lost 8 bases, and 4 bases had no gene match. The CDR3 consists of 13 residues. The germline CDR1 and CDR2 sequences are MNHEY and SVGAGI. For the CDR3, the DNA is TGTGCCAGCCTAGGGGACAGCCAAGAGACCCAGTACTTC. It is translated as CASLGDSQETQYF.

This clone appeared a few times. The chain recombines TRBV27 with TRBJ2-3; a possible D gene is TRBD1 (5 bases). CDR3 length: 17 amino acids. Trimming stripped 3 bases from V and 5 bases from J, with 21 bases between. The germline gives CDR1 MNHEY, CDR2 SMNVEV (reference sequence). The CDR3 DNA is TGTGCCAGCAGTTTTGGAGTCGGCAGGGTGGGCGGAGATACGCAGTATTTT. As protein: CASSFGVGRVGGDTQYF.

The chain combines TRBV19 with TRBJ1-5; 7 nucleotides agree with TRBD1. The CDR3 totals 15 residues. CDR1 LNHDA and CDR2 SQIVND come from the germline V gene (reference sequence). J was trimmed by 4 bases and V by 4 bases; bases with no gene match: 7. The CDR3 nucleotides read TGTGCCAGTAGTACCCAATCAGGGGGTAATCAGCCCCAGCATTTT. It translates to CASSTQSGGNQPQHF.

V and J are TRBV30 and TRBJ2-1; D possibly corresponds to TRBD1 (6 bases). CDR1 and CDR2 (germline): GTSNPN, SVGIG (reference sequence). Trimming cost V 0 bases and J 16 bases, with 16 bases left between them. This CDR3 has 12 residues. CDR3 bases: TGTGCCTGGAGTGTGGGGCAGGGGCTGGTATTCTTC. It is translated as CAWSVGQGLVFF. Full variable domain (remainder filled in from reference TRBV30 and TRBJ2-1): SQTIHQWPATLVQPVGSPLSLECTVEGTSNPNLYWYRQAAGRGLQLLFYSVGIGQISSEVPQNLSASRPQDRQFILSSKKLLLSDSGFYLCAWSVGQGLVFFGPGTRLTVL.

This chain connects TRBV9 to TRBJ1-6; D gene unclear. From germline, CDR1 is SGDLS and CDR2 YYNGEE. This CDR3 comprises 15 residues. Trimming shortened V by 2 bases and J by 8 bases, and 14 bases separated the two germline ends. The CDR3, as DNA: TGTGCCAGCAGCGTCCTCGACCTGACGGATTCACCCCTCCACTTT. Translation gives CASSVLDLTDSPLHF.